Below, 2 T cell receptor beta chains from the same sample are listed, as sequenced in a study of tumor-infiltrating lymphocytes in primary liver carcinoma. RNA isolated from unsorted whole blood supplied the blood RNA, with germline DNA also extracted. With a constant-region primer, TCR beta cDNA was made from 450 to 550 ng of total RNA. Three nested multiplex PCR rounds, a slightly modified ARM-PCR method, built the TCR beta libraries. The study ran its first two PCR rounds for roughly 9 cycles each, using TRBV1-TRBV30 forward primers and a C-beta reverse primer. Using its own MiXCR run on the multiplex PCR reads, TCRdb lists one record per CDR3 protein. Seen here are about 180,000 distinct CDR3 sequences, about 60% observed once, and the top ten hold about 72%. Material: peripheral blood. The receptor set was obtained from a man aged 40-55 years with primary liver carcinoma and hepatitis B virus infection.

This clonotype has a handful of counts. The V and J genes are TRBV12-3 or TRBV12-4 and TRBJ2-2; 7 bases are shared with TRBD2. V dropped 6 bases and J dropped 1; count of bases not matched to a gene: 2. This CDR3 is 14 amino acids long. Here the CDR3 reads CASSQRENTGELFF. The CDR3 bases are TGTGCCAGCAGCCAGCGGGAGAACACCGGGGAGCTGTTTTTT.

A few counts support this clonotype. The CDR3 protein is CSPRCRGWKTQYF. The CDR3 region has the DNA TGCAGCCCTCGCTGTCGGGGGTGGAAGACCCAGTACTTC. The chain combines TRBV29-1 with TRBJ2-5; D is perhaps TRBD2 (6 bases). The CDR3 totals 13 residues. V lost 8 bases and J 6 bases, leaving 19 bases between the germline ends. The germline V gene encodes CDR1 SQVTM and CDR2 ANQGSEA.